This T cell receptor (beta chain) was obtained from a study of blood T cell repertoires in COVID-19. Study context: COVID-19 samples, acute and convalescent, were from the United States, Italy and Spain. PBMCs, B-cell-depleted T cells, or T cells provided the cDNA or gDNA that made up the material.

Original methodology: Amplified reference gene primers provided the basis for estimating nucleated cell counts. Assay used: immunoSEQ multiplex PCR; TCRdb lists only in-frame clones, some missing. V, J and clone size reflect that table, while D and trimming were determined from the DNA. The profile shows under 200,000 clones, around 82% of them singletons. Trimming cost V 3 bases and J 5 bases; bases outside gene matches: 5. The V gene's germline CDR1 is ENHRY and CDR2 SYGVKD. The CDR3 length is 15 residues. The sample taken for sequencing was peripheral blood. The rearrangement joins TRBV10-3 to TRBJ2-2; TRBD2 aligns across 8 bases. The sequence was collected from a man aged 18 to 35 with active or convalescent COVID-19. The CDR3 DNA reads as TGTGCCATCAGTGAACTAGCGGACGAGACCGGGGAGCTGTTTTTT. This codes for CAISELADETGELFF.